These 8 T cell receptor beta chains came from one sample sequenced in a study of T-cell reconstitution after alpha-beta-depleted transplantation in children. The TCRbeta library was prepared with unique molecular identifiers. TCRdb reanalysed the PCR reads using MiXCR and keeps one entry per CDR3 protein. This sample yields around 600,000 distinct CDR3 sequences, of which around a sixth are seen a single time; 1.1% belongs to the top ten. Sequenced material: PBMCs from the stem cell graft donor, taken from the stem cell graft. The receptors were sampled from a human donor who donated a stem cell graft to a child with acute myeloid leukemia.

This clonotype was observed many times. This chain connects TRBV9 to TRBJ1-2, with TRBD1 matching over 7 bases. CDR1 SGDLS and CDR2 YYNGEE come from the germline V gene. With 0 bases clipped from V and 6 bases from J, the junction kept 8 bases outside the gene matches. The CDR3 is 15 amino acids. The CDR3 protein is CASSVVRGLTDGYTF. In nucleotides, the CDR3 is TGTGCCAGCAGCGTAGTAAGGGGGCTCACGGATGGCTACACCTTC.

V gene TRBV7-2 combines with J gene TRBJ1-4, with D perhaps TRBD1 (6 bases). The CDR3 spans 16 residues. Germline lookup yields CDR1 SGHTA and CDR2 FQGNSA. V was pared by 0 bases and J by 2 bases, with 10 bases between. The CDR3 loop is CASSLAGAPTNEKLFF. CDR3 nucleotides: TGTGCCAGCAGCTTAGCGGGGGCCCCGACTAATGAAAAACTGTTTTTT.

This clonotype was recorded at least ten times. The chain uses TRBV29-1 and TRBJ2-7, with a possible D match to TRBD2 (6 bases). The V gene's germline CDR1 is SQVTM and CDR2 ANQGSEA. V was pared by 3 bases and J by 3 bases, with 9 bases between. This CDR3 region has 12 residues. For the CDR3, the DNA is TGCAGCGTTGAGGGACTCCGCTACGAGCAGTACGTC. This encodes CSVEGLRYEQYV.

This clonotype was seen a few times. The genes are TRBV7-9 and TRBJ2-1; D is unresolved. V gave up 1 base and J gave up 3 bases, with 10 bases separating them. The CDR3 has 15 residues. Germline CDR1 reads SEHNR; CDR2 reads FQNEAQ (reference sequence). CDR3 sequence reads: CASSLEWTSYNEQFF. The CDR3 region has the DNA TGTGCCAGCAGCTTAGAATGGACCAGCTACAATGAGCAGTTCTTC.

J is TRBJ2-1 and V is TRBV7-6, with 7 positions matching TRBD2. V lost 5 bases to trimming and J lost 0 bases; unmatched junction nucleotides: 7. The V gene's germline CDR1 is SGHVS and CDR2 FNYEAQ. The CDR3 length is 16 residues. The CDR3 DNA follows: TGTGCCAGCAGCGGGGTAGCGGGCCACTCCTACAATGAGCAGTTCTTC. Protein product: CASSGVAGHSYNEQFF.

This clonotype was found many times. The chain recombines TRBV5-5 with TRBJ2-3, with 9 bases that match TRBD2. This CDR3 comprises 14 residues. CDR1 SGHKS and CDR2 YYEKEE come from the germline V gene (reference sequence). Trimming cost V 4 bases and J 6 bases; bases outside gene matches: 6. The CDR3 nucleotides read TGTGCCAGCAGCCTAAGACTAGCGGCGGATACGCAGTATTTT. Translated: CASSLRLAADTQYF. Filled out from reference TRBV5-5 and TRBJ2-3, the complete variable domain reads DAGVTQSPTHLIKTRGQQVTLRCSPISGHKSVSWYQQVLGQGPQFIFQYYEKEERGRGNFPDRFSARQFPNYSSELNVNALLLGDSALYLCASSLRLAADTQYFGPGTRLTVL.

The genes are TRBV6-1 and TRBJ1-1, with D perhaps TRBD1 (5 bases). Germline-derived CDR1 and CDR2 are MNHNS and SASEGT. V was cut by 6 bases and J by 1 base, with 15 bases left in between. This CDR3 has 15 amino acids. The CDR3 loop is CASSPWGVENTEAFF. CDR3 in DNA: TGTGCCAGCAGCCCTTGGGGGGTGGAGAACACTGAAGCTTTCTTT.

CDR3 sequence reads: CSAPEGQPNGYTF. The CDR3 DNA reads TGCAGTGCCCCAGAGGGACAGCCTAATGGCTACACCTTC. This sequence joins TRBV20-1 and TRBJ1-2; 7 bases line up with TRBD1. CDR1 and CDR2 (germline): DFQATT, SNEGSKA (reference sequence). V lost 6 bases to trimming and J lost 6 bases; unmatched junction nucleotides: 10. CDR3 size: 13 residues.